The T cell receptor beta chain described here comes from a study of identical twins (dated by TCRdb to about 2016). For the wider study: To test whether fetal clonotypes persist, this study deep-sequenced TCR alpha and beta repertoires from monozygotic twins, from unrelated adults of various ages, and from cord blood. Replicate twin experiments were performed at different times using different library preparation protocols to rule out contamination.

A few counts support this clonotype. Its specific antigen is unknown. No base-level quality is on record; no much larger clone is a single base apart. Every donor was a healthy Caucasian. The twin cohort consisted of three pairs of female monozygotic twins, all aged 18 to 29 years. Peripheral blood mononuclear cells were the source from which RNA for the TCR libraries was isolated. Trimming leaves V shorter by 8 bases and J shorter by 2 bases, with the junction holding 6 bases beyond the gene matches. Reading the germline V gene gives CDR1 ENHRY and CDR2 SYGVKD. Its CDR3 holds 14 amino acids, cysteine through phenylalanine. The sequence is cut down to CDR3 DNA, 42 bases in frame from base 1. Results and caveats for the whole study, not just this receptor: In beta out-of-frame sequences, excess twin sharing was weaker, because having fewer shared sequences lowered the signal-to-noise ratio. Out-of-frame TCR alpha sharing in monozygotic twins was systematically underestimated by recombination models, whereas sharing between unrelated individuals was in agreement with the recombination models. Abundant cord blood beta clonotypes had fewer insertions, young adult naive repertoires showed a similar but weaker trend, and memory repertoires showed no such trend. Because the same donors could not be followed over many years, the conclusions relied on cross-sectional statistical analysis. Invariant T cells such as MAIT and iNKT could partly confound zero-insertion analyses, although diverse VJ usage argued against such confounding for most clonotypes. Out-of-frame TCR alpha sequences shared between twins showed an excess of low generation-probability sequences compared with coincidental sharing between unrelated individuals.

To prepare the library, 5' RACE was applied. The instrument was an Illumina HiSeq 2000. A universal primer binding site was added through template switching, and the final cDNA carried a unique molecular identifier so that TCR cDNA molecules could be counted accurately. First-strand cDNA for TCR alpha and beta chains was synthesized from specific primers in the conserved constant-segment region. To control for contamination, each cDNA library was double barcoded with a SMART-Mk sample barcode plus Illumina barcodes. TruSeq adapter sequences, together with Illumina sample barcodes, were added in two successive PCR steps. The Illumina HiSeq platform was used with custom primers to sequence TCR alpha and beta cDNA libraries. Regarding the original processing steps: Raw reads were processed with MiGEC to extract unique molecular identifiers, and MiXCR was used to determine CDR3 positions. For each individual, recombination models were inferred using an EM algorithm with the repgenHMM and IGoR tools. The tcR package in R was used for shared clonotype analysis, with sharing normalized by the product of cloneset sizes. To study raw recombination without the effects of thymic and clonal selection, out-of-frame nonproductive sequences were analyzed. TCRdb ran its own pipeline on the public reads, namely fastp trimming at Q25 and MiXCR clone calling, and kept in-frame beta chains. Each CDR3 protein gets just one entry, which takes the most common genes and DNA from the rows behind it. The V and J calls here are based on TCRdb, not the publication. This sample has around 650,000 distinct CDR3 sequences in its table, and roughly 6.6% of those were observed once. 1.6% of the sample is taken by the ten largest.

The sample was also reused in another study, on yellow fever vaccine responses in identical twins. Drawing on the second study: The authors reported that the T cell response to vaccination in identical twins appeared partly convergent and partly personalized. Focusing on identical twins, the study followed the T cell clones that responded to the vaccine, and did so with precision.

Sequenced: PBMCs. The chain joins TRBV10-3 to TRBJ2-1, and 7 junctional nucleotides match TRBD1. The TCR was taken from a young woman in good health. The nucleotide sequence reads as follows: TGTGCCATCCAGCAGGGGGATGCCTACAATGAGCAGTTCTTC. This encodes CAIQQGDAYNEQFF.